The clone carrying this TCR beta chain has just a few counts. Its antigen is not identified. Per the germline V gene, CDR1 is LNHDA and CDR2 is SQIVND (reference sequence). V shed 1 base and J shed 1 base, with 10 bases lying between them. The CDR3 runs 15 residues. The treatment: oral pan-JAK inhibitor, 5-10 mg twice daily. The source of the sample is a study of CD8+ T cells in alopecia areata. Study-level background: Treatment comprised oral tofacitinib, 5 to 10 mg twice daily, in treated patients. General observations from the study: With patients, TCR sharing proved less clear than in mice, a difference possibly related to HLA. Lesional tissue from the scalp (especially in alopecia totalis/universalis) showed higher clonality than normal scalp.

RNA was extracted and reverse transcribed into cDNA as the sequencing template. TCRdb's table, derived via immunoSEQ multiplex PCR, lists solely in-frame clones and lacks some. The sample carries 150,000 to 200,000 clones, 60% recorded once. The V and J genes are TRBV19 and TRBJ2-5; TRBD1 might be the D (5 bases). The sample was CD4+ T cells sorted from blood, taken at week 24, from a patient treated with tofacitinib. This TCR was recovered from a human donor with alopecia areata. CDR3 amino acids: CASSIAQGFQETQYF. In nucleotides, the CDR3 is TGTGCCAGTAGTATAGCGCAGGGCTTCCAAGAGACCCAGTACTTC.